Listed below are T cell receptor beta chains from one sample, sequenced in a study of blood T cell repertoires in COVID-19. Repertoires were generated with immunoSEQ multiplex PCR, while TCRdb's copy carries only in-frame clones and drops some. Among about 200,000 clones listed, around 94% were seen once. The sample comprised peripheral blood. All receptors derive from a man aged 25-40 years with COVID-19, enrolled during active disease. CDR3s include the opening cysteine and the closing phenylalanine or tryptophan. D genes are given only for firm matches. Clone size is not always given. Where it is, it says once, few, many or a class for expanded clones.

j_gene | v_gene | d_gene | abundance | CDR3aa | CDR3nt
TRBJ1-1 | TRBV18 | NA | NA | CASSATTQTEAFF | TGTGCCAGCTCAGCCACGACACAGACTGAAGCTTTCTTT
TRBJ2-5 | TRBV12-5 | TRBD2 | NA | CASGSTSGGQETQYF | TGTGCTAGTGGTTCGACTAGCGGGGGACAAGAGACCCAGTACTTC
TRBJ1-2 | TRBV19 | NA | NA | CASSIGVVRGYTF | TGTGCCAGTAGTATCGGGGTTGTGCGGGGCTACACCTTC
TRBJ1-6 | TRBV6-5 | TRBD1 | NA | CASLATGGSPLHF | TGTGCCAGCTTGGCGACAGGGGGTTCACCCCTCCACTTT
TRBJ2-7 | TRBV7-9 | NA | NA | CASSLARGGGHEQYF | TGTGCCAGCAGCTTAGCGAGAGGTGGAGGGCACGAGCAGTACTTC
TRBJ2-5 | TRBV7-2 | NA | NA | CASSLYETQYF | TGTGCCAGCAGCTTATATGAGACCCAGTACTTC
TRBJ2-2 | TRBV19 | TRBD2 | NA | CASSPPAGGHTGELFF | TGTGCCAGTAGTCCCCCAGCGGGGGGACACACCGGGGAGCTGTTTTTT
TRBJ2-2 | TRBV14 | NA | NA | CASSQDTLRTNTGELFF | TGTGCCAGCAGCCAAGATACGCTCAGGACGAACACCGGGGAGCTGTTTTTT
TRBJ2-3 | TRBV10-1 | NA | once | CASSENYADTQYF | TGCGCCAGCAGTGAAAACTATGCAGATACGCAGTATTTT
TRBJ2-5 | TRBV5-4 | TRBD2 | NA | CASSFSGTRETQYF | TGTGCCAGCAGCTTTTCCGGGACTAGGGAGACCCAGTACTTC
TRBJ1-1 | TRBV6-1 | TRBD1 | NA | CASSESSLGQLNTEAFF | TGTGCCAGCAGTGAATCCTCACTGGGACAGTTGAACACTGAAGCTTTCTTT
TRBJ1-6 | TRBV5-1 | NA | NA | CASSLAGAYNSPLHF | TGCGCCAGCAGCTTGGCGGGGGCCTATAATTCACCCCTCCACTTT
TRBJ1-3 | TRBV4-1 | TRBD1 | few | CASSQLPDRASGNTIYF | TGCGCCAGCAGCCAGCTCCCGGACAGGGCCTCTGGAAACACCATATATTTT
TRBJ2-1 | TRBV10-1 | TRBD1 | NA | CASRRDRGGNEQFF | TGCGCCAGCAGAAGGGACAGGGGGGGCAATGAGCAGTTCTTC
TRBJ2-3 | TRBV24-1 | NA | NA | CATSDVKTGPTDTQYF | TGTGCCACCAGTGATGTTAAGACAGGACCCACAGATACGCAGTATTTT
TRBJ1-4 | TRBV5-1 | TRBD1 | NA | CASSLDTGGTNEKLFF | TGCGCCAGCAGCTTGGATACAGGGGGGACTAATGAAAAACTGTTTTTT